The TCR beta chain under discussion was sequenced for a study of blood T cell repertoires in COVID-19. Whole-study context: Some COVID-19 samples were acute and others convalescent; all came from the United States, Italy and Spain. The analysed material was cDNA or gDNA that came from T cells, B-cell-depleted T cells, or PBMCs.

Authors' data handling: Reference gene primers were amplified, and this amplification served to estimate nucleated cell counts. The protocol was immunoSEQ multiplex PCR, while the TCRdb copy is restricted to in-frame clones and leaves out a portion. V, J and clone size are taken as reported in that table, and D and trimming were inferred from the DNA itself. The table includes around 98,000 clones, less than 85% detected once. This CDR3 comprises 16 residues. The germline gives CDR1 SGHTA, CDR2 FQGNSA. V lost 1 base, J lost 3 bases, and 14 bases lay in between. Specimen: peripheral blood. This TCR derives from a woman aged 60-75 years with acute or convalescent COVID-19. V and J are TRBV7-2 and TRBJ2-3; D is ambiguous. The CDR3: CASSLGVGARTDTQYF. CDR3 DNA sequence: TGTGCCAGCAGCTTAGGTGTCGGTGCGCGGACAGATACGCAGTATTTT.